These 28 T cell receptor beta chains came from one sample sequenced in a study of regulatory T cells in long-lasting Graves disease. Both iRepertoire HTBI primers and Arm-PCR of CDR3 regions were used to build the TCR beta libraries. TCRdb analysed the multiplex PCR reads with MiXCR anew, one entry per CDR3 protein. The sample has about 530,000 distinct CDR3 sequences; roughly 16% are singletons. Time point in this sample: newly diagnosed GD, antithyroid drugs for less than 3 months. From PBMCs, RNA was extracted and then used to make the TCR library. This sample also appeared in a second study, on T cells in Graves' hyperthyroidism and ophthalmopathy.

This material consisted of peripheral blood mononuclear cells (PBMCs), taken at new diagnosis, from a patient treated with antithyroid drugs. These receptors all stem from a woman aged 40-60 years with Graves disease.

The chain joins TRBV11-2 to TRBJ1-1; D is ambiguous. The CDR3 contains 13 residues. V dropped 7 bases and J dropped 1 base, with 10 bases sitting between them. Germline CDR1 SGHAT, CDR2 FQNNGV. The CDR3 protein is CASNPQQNTEAFF. In nucleotides, the CDR3 is TGTGCCAGCAACCCCCAACAGAACACTGAAGCTTTCTTT.

This clonotype was counted at least ten times. The chain couples TRBV2 to TRBJ2-3; possible D gene TRBD2, 7 bases. The CDR3 loop spans 16 amino acids. Germline CDR1 reads SNHLY; CDR2 reads FYNNEI. V was cut by 5 bases and J by 5 bases, with 20 bases left in between. CDR3 DNA: TGTGCCAGCAGTCAGGATGGGGGGGGCATTAGAGATACGCAGTATTTT. Translation gives CASSQDGGGIRDTQYF.

Many counts were recorded for this clonotype. The gene calls are TRBV2 and TRBJ1-3; 7 bases match TRBD1. V trimming: 8 bases; J trimming: 1 base; junction bases outside the gene matches: 2. Germline V CDR1 and CDR2: SNHLY, FYNNEI. The CDR3 covers 13 residues. CDR3 sequence: CASQDRSGNTIYF. As DNA, the CDR3 is TGTGCCAGCCAGGACAGGTCTGGAAACACCATATATTTT.

The DNA of the CDR3 is TGTGCCAGCAGCTACCGACGGGGGGGACTTAATGAAAAACTGTTTTTT. This translates into CASSYRRGGLNEKLFF. The V call is TRBV7-2, the J call TRBJ1-4, with D perhaps matching TRBD1 (5 bases). This CDR3 is 16 amino acids long. The V and J ends lost 4 bases and 4 bases respectively, with 16 bases between them. CDR1 SGHTA and CDR2 FQGNSA come from the germline V gene.

This sequence joins TRBV4-1 and TRBJ1-2, with 8 nucleotides matching TRBD1. Unmatched junction bases numbered 14, after V lost 4 bases and J lost 4 bases. The germline gives CDR1 MGHRA, CDR2 YSYEKL. The CDR3 is 17 amino acids. The CDR3 region has the DNA TGCGCCAGCAGCCTCTGGGAGTACAACAGGGGGGGCTATGGCTACACCTTC. Protein: CASSLWEYNRGGYGYTF.

The CDR3 here is CASSLEGTTGNSPLHF. The DNA for the CDR3 is TGTGCCAGCAGCTTGGAGGGGACAACGGGTAATTCACCCCTCCACTTT. The rearrangement joins TRBV5-6 to TRBJ1-6, with a tentative D call TRBD1 (6 bases). The CDR3 spans 16 residues. Trimming cost V 0 bases and J 6 bases, with 13 bases left between them. CDR1 and CDR2 from the germline V gene are SGHDT and YYEEEE.

This clonotype was seen a handful of times. In nucleotides, the CDR3 is TGCAGCGTTGTCGGTGGGGCTGGAAACACCATATATTTT. Translation gives CSVVGGAGNTIYF. The chain joins TRBV29-1 to TRBJ1-3; no reliable D call. The CDR3 totals 13 residues. Germline V gives CDR1 SQVTM, CDR2 ANQGSEA. The V and J ends lost 4 bases and 2 bases respectively, with 9 bases between them.

This clonotype was seen more than once but under ten times. This chain links TRBV27 with TRBJ1-1; 7 positions match TRBD1. The CDR3 totals 11 residues. J gave up 9 bases and V 8 bases, and 6 bases lay outside the gene matches. CDR1 MNHEY and CDR2 SMNVEV come from the germline V gene (reference sequence). Here the CDR3 reads CASQQGVKAFF. DNA for the CDR3: TGTGCCAGCCAGCAGGGGGTTAAAGCTTTCTTT.

At least ten counts were recorded for this clonotype. The chain is built from TRBV5-1 and TRBJ1-1, with 10 bases fitting TRBD1. The V gene end was trimmed by 4 bases and the J gene end by 4 bases; junction bases not matched to a gene: 7. There are 15 residues in the CDR3. The germline V gene encodes CDR1 SGHRS and CDR2 YFSETQ. CDR3 in DNA: TGCGCCAGCAGCGGACGGACAGGGGGACGCACTGAAGCTTTCTTT. Its protein is CASSGRTGGRTEAFF.

This clonotype was seen ten or more times. One junction end disagrees with the germline gene, perhaps due to a read error. The chain combines TRBV5-1 with TRBJ1-1; a weak D match, TRBD1 (6 bases). The germline CDR1 and CDR2 sequences are SGHRS and YFSETQ. This CDR3 has 15 residues. CDR3 in amino acids: CASSGGAPLTTEAFF. In DNA form, the CDR3 reads TGTGCCAGCAGCGGGGGGGCCCCCCTCACTACTGAAGCTTTCTTT.

Points on this clonotype: This may come from a read error, since a much larger clone is one base off. This sequence joins TRBV10-3 and TRBJ2-1; 16 bases line up with TRBD2. Germline CDR1 and CDR2: ENHRY and SYGVKD. The CDR3 sequence is 15 residues long. Trimming cost V 6 bases and J 10 bases; bases outside gene matches: 6. The CDR3 sequence: CAIRGTSGGAAEQFF. The CDR3 bases are TGTGCCATCAGGGGGACTAGCGGGGGGGCAGCCGAGCAGTTCTTC.

V and J are TRBV13 and TRBJ1-6; no clear D. The CDR3 extends over 12 amino acids. CDR1 and CDR2 (germline): PRHDT, FYEKMQ (reference sequence). The ends were cut back, 3 bases at V and 9 bases at J, with 6 bases in the middle. DNA for the CDR3: TGTGCCAGCAGCTTGTTACTTTCACCCCTCCACTTT. It codes for CASSLLLSPLHF.

J is TRBJ2-7 and V is TRBV7-9, with D unclear. Trimming took 3 bases from V and 2 from J, leaving 11 bases between them. Germline loops: CDR1 SEHNR, CDR2 FQNEAQ (reference sequence). The CDR3 sequence is 14 residues long. CDR3 DNA sequence: TGTGCCAGCAGCTTGGCGACTTTAACCTACGAGCAGTACTTC. Its translation: CASSLATLTYEQYF.

The sample holds one count of this clonotype. The chain is built from TRBV27 and TRBJ1-4, with D unclear. Per the germline V gene, CDR1 is MNHEY and CDR2 is SMNVEV (reference sequence). This CDR3 is 13 amino acids long. The germline V and J ends were trimmed by 7 bases and 3 bases, with 9 bases remaining between them. The CDR3 region has the DNA TGTGCCAGCACCCGGGCTGCTAATGAAAAACTGTTTTTT. It encodes CASTRAANEKLFF.

The gene calls are TRBV9 and TRBJ2-6; D is undetermined. Trimming took off 4 bases at V and 4 bases at J, with 12 bases between the two ends. Germline V gene sequence: CDR1 SGDLS, CDR2 YYNGEE. The length of the CDR3 is 15 residues. The CDR3, as DNA: TGTGCCAGCAGCTCTCATCCCGGGGGGGCCAACGTCCTGACTTTC. Its protein product is CASSSHPGGANVLTF.

This clonotype was seen a handful of times. CDR3 DNA sequence: TGTGCCAGCAGCTCATCCTTATCCTACGAGCAGTACTTC. It specifies CASSSSLSYEQYF. The chain carries TRBV7-9 and TRBJ2-7; unclear D gene. The CDR3 has 13 amino acids. The germline CDR1 and CDR2 sequences are SEHNR and FQNEAQ (reference sequence). Trimming pared 4 bases from V and 1 base from J, leaving 8 bases between.

This clonotype was seen many times. The chain recombines TRBV3-1 with TRBJ1-1; 9 bases are shared with TRBD1. The V and J ends lost 7 bases and 9 bases, in that order; junction bases with no gene match: 12. The CDR3 has 14 residues. CDR1 LGHDT and CDR2 YNNKEL come from the germline V gene (reference sequence). The CDR3 sequence: CASTGQGKGRQAFF. In DNA form, the CDR3 reads TGTGCCAGCACGGGACAGGGAAAAGGCCGTCAAGCTTTCTTT.

The rearrangement uses TRBV28 and TRBJ1-4; 7 nucleotides line up with TRBD1. Germline CDR1 reads MDHEN; CDR2 reads SYDVKM. V lost 5 bases to trimming and J lost 7 bases; unmatched junction nucleotides: 10. There are 15 residues in the CDR3. The CDR3, as DNA: TGTGCCAGCAGTCCAAACAGGGGCGGGTCTGAAAAACTGTTTTTT. This translates into CASSPNRGGSEKLFF.

The DNA of the CDR3 is TGTGCCAGCAGTGAGGGACAGGCCGGCTATGGCTACACCTTC. This translates into CASSEGQAGYGYTF. The chain has TRBV2 and TRBJ1-2; 8 positions match TRBD1. CDR1 SNHLY and CDR2 FYNNEI come from the germline V gene. J was trimmed by 4 bases and V by 3 bases; bases with no gene match: 4. This CDR3 contains 14 residues.

This clonotype was recorded at least ten times. This chain joins TRBV13 and TRBJ2-7; D is unresolved. The V and J ends lost 5 bases and 6 bases respectively, with 17 bases between them. Per the germline V gene, CDR1 is PRHDT and CDR2 is FYEKMQ (reference sequence). The CDR3 totals 14 residues. CDR3 sequence: CASSAPKDPSEQYF. In nucleotides, the CDR3 is TGTGCCAGCAGCGCACCCAAGGATCCGAGCGAGCAGTACTTC.

This clonotype appeared many times. Relative to the germline gene, one junction end is altered; a read error may explain this. The J gene is TRBJ2-5, the V gene TRBV2, with a possible D match to TRBD1 (6 bases). The germline gives CDR1 SNHLY, CDR2 FYNNEI. CDR3 length: 12 residues. For the CDR3, the DNA is TGTGCCACCAGTCGAGGGGGAGAGACCCAGTACTTC. Translating it yields CATSRGGETQYF.

This clonotype has at least ten counts. The rearrangement joins TRBV11-2 to TRBJ2-5, with 11 bases aligning to TRBD2. Germline V gene lookup returns CDR1 SGHAT and CDR2 FQNNGV. Trimming took 3 bases from V and 5 from J; bases not matched to a gene: 8. This CDR3 contains 16 residues. CDR3 protein: CASSLTLTSGVETQYF. CDR3 sequence (DNA): TGTGCCAGCAGCTTGACCCTGACTAGCGGGGTGGAGACCCAGTACTTC.

The chain couples TRBV6-2 or TRBV6-3 to TRBJ2-4, with unresolved D. There are 13 residues in the CDR3. V was pared by 2 bases and J by 13 bases, with 15 bases between. In germline, CDR1 is MNHEY, CDR2 SVGEGT. As DNA, the CDR3 is TGTGCCAGCAGTTACCTACCTTACAATGAGCAGTACTTC. This codes for CASSYLPYNEQYF.

V gene TRBV19 combines with J gene TRBJ1-1; a weak D match, TRBD1 (5 bases). The V gene's germline CDR1 is LNHDA and CDR2 SQIVND (reference sequence). The CDR3 consists of 14 residues. Trimming cost V 5 bases and J 4 bases, with 14 bases left between them. The CDR3 region has the DNA TGTGCCAGTAGTCCGCAGAACGGGGCCACTGAAGCTTTCTTT. The encoded protein is CASSPQNGATEAFF.

This clonotype was detected ten times or more. This chain connects TRBV5-6 to TRBJ2-7; D is unclear. The ends were cut back, 5 bases at V and 3 bases at J, with 6 bases in the middle. Germline V gene lookup returns CDR1 SGHDT and CDR2 YYEEEE. This CDR3 is built from 11 residues. The chain's CDR3 is CASSTDYEQYF. Here the CDR3 DNA reads TGTGCCAGCAGTACAGACTACGAGCAGTACTTC.

The sample holds many counts of this clonotype. This chain joins TRBV18 and TRBJ1-1; TRBD1 aligns across 7 bases. The germline CDR1 and CDR2 sequences are KGHSH and LQKENI. This CDR3 comprises 15 residues. J lost 7 bases, V lost 0 bases, and 8 bases had no gene match. In DNA, the CDR3 is TGTGCCAGCTCACCACCCCCAGGGGGGTTGGATGAAGCTTTCTTT. It is translated as CASSPPPGGLDEAFF.

There are a few counts of this clonotype. In DNA form, the CDR3 reads TGTGCCAGCTCACCTCGCACAGGGGCGGCCTATGGCTACACCTTC. The encoded protein is CASSPRTGAAYGYTF. The chain uses TRBV18 and TRBJ1-2, with TRBD1 matching over 7 bases. Trimming cost V 3 bases and J 4 bases; bases outside gene matches: 8. The CDR3 contains 15 residues. Germline loops: CDR1 KGHSH, CDR2 LQKENI.

Notes on this clonotype: One junction end does not reproduce the germline sequence, and a read error may be involved. The V gene is TRBV18, the J gene TRBJ1-1, with D possibly being TRBD1 (5 bases). CDR3 size: 14 residues. Germline V lookup: CDR1 KGHSH, CDR2 LQKENI. Here the CDR3 DNA reads TGTGCCAGCTTACCAAAACAGGTGGGCACTGAAGCTTTCTTT. This gives the protein CASLPKQVGTEAFF.